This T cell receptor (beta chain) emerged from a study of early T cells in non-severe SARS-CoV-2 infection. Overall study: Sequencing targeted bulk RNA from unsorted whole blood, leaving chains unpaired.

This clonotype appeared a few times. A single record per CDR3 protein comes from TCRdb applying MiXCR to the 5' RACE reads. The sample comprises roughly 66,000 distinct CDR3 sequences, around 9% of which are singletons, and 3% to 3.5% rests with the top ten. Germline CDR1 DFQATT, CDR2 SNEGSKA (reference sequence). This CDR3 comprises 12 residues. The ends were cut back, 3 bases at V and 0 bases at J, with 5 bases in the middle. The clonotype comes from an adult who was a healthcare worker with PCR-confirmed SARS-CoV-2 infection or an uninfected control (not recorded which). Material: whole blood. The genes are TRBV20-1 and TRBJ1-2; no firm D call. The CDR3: CSARSANYGYTF. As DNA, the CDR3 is TGCAGTGCTAGGAGCGCTAACTATGGCTACACCTTC.